Below, one T cell receptor beta chain is given with its context. These data are taken from a study of blood T cell repertoires in COVID-19. Study overall: Whether acute or convalescent, the COVID-19 samples came from the United States, Italy and Spain. Sources were T cells, B-cell-depleted T cells, or PBMCs; the material itself was cDNA or gDNA.

CDR3 size: 14 residues. V was clipped by 2 bases and J by 10 bases; unmatched bases: 7. Germline V gene lookup returns CDR1 SNHLY and CDR2 FYNNEI. Sequenced by immunoSEQ multiplex PCR; TCRdb stores in-frame clones only, minus some. This table has under 200,000 clones, around four fifths appearing once. Sequencing was carried out using peripheral blood. The chain carries TRBV2 and TRBJ1-1; 10 bases are shared with TRBD1. This sequence was found in a man between 65 and 85 years old with acute or convalescent COVID-19. The CDR3 DNA reads as TGTGCCAGCAGTGAACTGACAGGGGGCATCGGAGCTTTCTTT. Translation: CASSELTGGIGAFF.